These 5 T cell receptor beta chains were all obtained from the same sample, sequenced in a study of molecular identifiers for immune sequencing clone quantification (dated 2018 in TCRdb). The library was obtained by PCR. Data came from an Illumina HiSeq 4000. TCRdb reanalyzed the raw reads on its own, using fastp at Q25 for trimming and MiXCR for clone calling, and kept in-frame beta chains. Rows merge per CDR3 protein into single entries with the most common DNA and genes. The sample has approximately 500,000 distinct CDR3 sequences on record, roughly 23% of them singletons. 0.84% of the sample goes to the ten largest clones. What was sequenced was naive CD8+ T cells from blood, with Jurkat cell RNA spiked in. Taken with the paper, the label for cell subset or site translates to: FACS-sorted CD8+CD4-CCR7+CD45RA+ naive T cells. These receptors were collected from a human donor in good health. Some libraries in this study had Jurkat cell RNA spiked in.

About this clonotype itself: A much larger clone lies a single base off, so this may be a read error. The V and J genes are TRBV4-2 and TRBJ2-2; TRBD2 might be the D (5 bases). CDR3 length: 15 residues. Germline values: CDR1 LGHNA, CDR2 YNFKEQ. CDR3 coding DNA: TGTGCCAGCAGCCAAGAGTCCTCTTACACCGGGGAGCCGTTTTTT. Translating it yields CASSQESSYTGEPFF.

This clonotype was detected only a few times. The chain links TRBV7-9 to TRBJ2-7; D gene uncertain. The germline V gene encodes CDR1 SEHNR and CDR2 FQNEAQ (reference sequence). V lost 5 bases, J lost 4 bases, and 9 bases lay in between. The CDR3 has 12 residues. As DNA, the CDR3 is TGTGCCAGCAGCGGACGGAATTACGAGCAGTACTTC. Protein product: CASSGRNYEQYF. Variable domain in full (rest from reference TRBV7-9 and TRBJ2-7): DTGVSQNPRHKITKRGQNVTFRCDPISEHNRLYWYRQTLGQGPEFLTYFQNEAQLEKSRLLSDRFSAERPKGSFSTLEIQRTEQGDSAMYLCASSGRNYEQYFGPGTRLTVT.

This clonotype was seen more than once but under ten times. The rearrangement uses TRBV20-1 and TRBJ2-3; the match to TRBD1 covers 10 bases. Germline V gene data show CDR1 as DFQATT and CDR2 as SNEGSKA (reference sequence). CDR3 size: 15 residues. V dropped 0 bases and J dropped 1; count of bases not matched to a gene: 1. The CDR3 nucleotides read TGCAGTGCTAGAGAAGGGACAGGGGGCACAGATACGCAGTATTTT. Translating gives CSAREGTGGTDTQYF.

In this sample, this clonotype turned up a few times. The chain couples TRBV2 to TRBJ2-7; D possibly matches TRBD1 or TRBD2 (5 bases each). The germline V and J ends were trimmed by 4 bases and 2 bases, with 15 bases remaining between them. Germline values: CDR1 SNHLY, CDR2 FYNNEI. The CDR3 extends over 15 amino acids. The DNA for the CDR3 is TGTGCCAGCAGTGGAACCGGGACGGAGGCCTACGAGCAGTACTTC. The encoded protein is CASSGTGTEAYEQYF.

Comments on this clonotype: With a much larger clone just one base away, this may be a read error. V usage is TRBV27 and J usage is TRBJ2-5; TRBD2 matches at 8 bases. This CDR3 comprises 16 residues. The ends lost 6 bases at V and 7 bases at J; junction bases unmatched: 16. Germline V gene data show CDR1 as MNHEY and CDR2 as SMNVEV (reference sequence). The chain's CDR3 is CASSHRLARFEGTQYF. CDR3 sequence (DNA): TGTGCCAGCAGCCACCGACTAGCGAGGTTTGAAGGGACCCAGTACTTC.